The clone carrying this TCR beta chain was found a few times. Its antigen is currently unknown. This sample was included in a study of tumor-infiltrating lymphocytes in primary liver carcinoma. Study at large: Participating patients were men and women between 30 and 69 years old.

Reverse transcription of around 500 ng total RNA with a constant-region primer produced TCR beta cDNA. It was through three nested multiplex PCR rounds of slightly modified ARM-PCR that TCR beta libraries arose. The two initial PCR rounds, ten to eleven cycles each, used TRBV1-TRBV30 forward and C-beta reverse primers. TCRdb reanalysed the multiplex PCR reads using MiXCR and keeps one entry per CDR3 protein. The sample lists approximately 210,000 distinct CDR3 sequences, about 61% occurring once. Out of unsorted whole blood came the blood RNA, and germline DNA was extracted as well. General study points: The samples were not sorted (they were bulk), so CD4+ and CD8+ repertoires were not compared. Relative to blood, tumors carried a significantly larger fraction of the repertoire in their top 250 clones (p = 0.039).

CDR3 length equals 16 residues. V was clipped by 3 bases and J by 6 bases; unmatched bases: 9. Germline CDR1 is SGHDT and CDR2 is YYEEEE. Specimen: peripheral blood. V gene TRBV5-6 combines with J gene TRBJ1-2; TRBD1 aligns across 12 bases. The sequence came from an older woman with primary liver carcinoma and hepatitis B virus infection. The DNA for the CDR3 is TGTGCCAGCAGCTCTGCCCGGGACAGGGGGCGGAATGGCTACACCTTC. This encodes CASSSARDRGRNGYTF.